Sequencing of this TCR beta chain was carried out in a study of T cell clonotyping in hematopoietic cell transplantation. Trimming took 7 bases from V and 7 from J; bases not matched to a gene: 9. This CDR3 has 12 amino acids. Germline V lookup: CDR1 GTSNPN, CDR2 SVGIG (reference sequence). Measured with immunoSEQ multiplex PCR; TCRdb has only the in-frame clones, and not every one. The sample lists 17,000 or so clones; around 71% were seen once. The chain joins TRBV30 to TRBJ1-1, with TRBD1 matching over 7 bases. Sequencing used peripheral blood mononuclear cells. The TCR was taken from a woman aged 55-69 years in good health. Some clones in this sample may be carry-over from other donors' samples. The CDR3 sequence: CASDRAQSEAFF. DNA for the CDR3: TGTGCCTCCGACAGGGCCCAAAGTGAAGCTTTCTTT.